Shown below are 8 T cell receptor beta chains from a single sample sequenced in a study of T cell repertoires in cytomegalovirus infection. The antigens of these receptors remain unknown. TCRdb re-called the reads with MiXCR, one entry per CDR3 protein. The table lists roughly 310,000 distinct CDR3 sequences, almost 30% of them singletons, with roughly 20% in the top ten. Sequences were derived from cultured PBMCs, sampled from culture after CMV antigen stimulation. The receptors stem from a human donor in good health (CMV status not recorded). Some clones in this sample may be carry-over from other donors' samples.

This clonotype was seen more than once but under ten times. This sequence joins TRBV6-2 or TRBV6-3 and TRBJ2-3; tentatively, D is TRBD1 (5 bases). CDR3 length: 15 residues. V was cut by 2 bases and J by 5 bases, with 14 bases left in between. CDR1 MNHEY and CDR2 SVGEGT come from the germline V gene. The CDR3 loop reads CASSYVRVQVDTQYF. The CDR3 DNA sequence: TGTGCCAGCAGTTACGTCAGGGTACAGGTAGATACGCAGTATTTT.

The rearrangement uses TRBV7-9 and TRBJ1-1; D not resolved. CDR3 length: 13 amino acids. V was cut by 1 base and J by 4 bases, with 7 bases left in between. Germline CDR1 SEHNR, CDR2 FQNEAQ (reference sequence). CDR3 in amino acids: CASSLGAATEAFF. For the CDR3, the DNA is TGTGCCAGCAGCTTAGGAGCGGCCACTGAAGCTTTCTTT.

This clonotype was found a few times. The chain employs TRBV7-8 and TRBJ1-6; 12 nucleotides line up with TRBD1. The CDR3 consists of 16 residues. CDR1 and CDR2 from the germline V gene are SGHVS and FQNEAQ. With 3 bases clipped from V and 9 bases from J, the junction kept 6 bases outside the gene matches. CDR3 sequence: CASSFRRDRGPSPLHF. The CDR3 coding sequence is TGTGCCAGCAGCTTTAGGCGGGACAGGGGGCCTTCACCCCTCCACTTT.

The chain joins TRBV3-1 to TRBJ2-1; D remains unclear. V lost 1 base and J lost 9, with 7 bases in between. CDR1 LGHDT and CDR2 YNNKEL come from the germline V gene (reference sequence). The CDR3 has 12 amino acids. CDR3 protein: CASSQGKLEQFF. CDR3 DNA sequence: TGTGCCAGCAGCCAAGGAAAGCTTGAGCAGTTCTTC.

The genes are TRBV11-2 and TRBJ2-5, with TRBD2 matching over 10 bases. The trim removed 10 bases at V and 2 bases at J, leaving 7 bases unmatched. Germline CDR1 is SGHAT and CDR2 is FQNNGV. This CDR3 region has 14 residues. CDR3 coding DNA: TGTGCCACCCGGACTAGCGGTGATCAAGAGACCCAGTACTTC. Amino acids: CATRTSGDQETQYF.

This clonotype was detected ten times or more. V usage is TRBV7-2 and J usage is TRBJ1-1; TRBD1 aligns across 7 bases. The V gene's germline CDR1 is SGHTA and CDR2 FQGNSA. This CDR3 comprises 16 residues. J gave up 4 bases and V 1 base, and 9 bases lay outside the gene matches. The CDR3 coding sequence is TGTGCCAGCAGCTTAGACGGACAGGTCCGTACCACTGAAGCTTTCTTT. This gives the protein CASSLDGQVRTTEAFF.

As DNA, the CDR3 is TGCAGTGCTAGAGAAGAGGGTTCCAATGAGCAGTTCTTC. Translating gives CSAREEGSNEQFF. The V and J genes are TRBV20-1 and TRBJ2-1, with a tentative D call TRBD2 (5 bases). In germline, CDR1 is DFQATT, CDR2 SNEGSKA (reference sequence). Trimming shortened V by 0 bases and J by 6 bases, and 9 bases separated the two germline ends. CDR3 length equals 13 residues.

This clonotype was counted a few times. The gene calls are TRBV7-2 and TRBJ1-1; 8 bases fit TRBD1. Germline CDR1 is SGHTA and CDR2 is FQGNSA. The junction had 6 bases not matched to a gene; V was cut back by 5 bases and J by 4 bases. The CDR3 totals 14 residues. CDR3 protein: CASSIHRGFTEAFF. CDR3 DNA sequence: TGTGCCAGCAGCATACACAGGGGGTTCACTGAAGCTTTCTTT.